This T cell receptor (beta chain) was captured in a study of T cell responses to AZD1222 COVID-19 vaccine. Across the whole study: Second-dose schedules of about 4 or about 12 weeks were combined.

Generated by immunoSEQ multiplex PCR, the TCRdb table keeps only in-frame clones and is missing some. The sample holds roughly 100,000 clones, 90% seen once. V shed 5 bases and J 4 bases; nucleotides not matched to a gene: 9. This CDR3 comprises 15 residues. Germline V CDR1 and CDR2: MNHEY, SVGAGI. The clonotype comes from an adult in good health. The material sequenced was peripheral blood, taken on day 0 of AZD1222 vaccination. The chain is built from TRBV6-5 and TRBJ2-7; 9 bases are a match to TRBD2. CDR3 DNA sequence: TGTGCCAGCAGTCGCCGGGCGGGGGGGCTATACGAGCAGTACTTC. Its translation: CASSRRAGGLYEQYF.